This T cell receptor (beta chain) was documented in a study of tumor-infiltrating lymphocytes in primary liver carcinoma. Study-wide points: Tumor tissue displayed a significantly greater top-250-clone fraction than blood (p = 0.039).

Germline V gives CDR1 MNHEY, CDR2 SVGEGT. CDR3 length: 14 residues. From approximately 550 ng of total RNA, TCR beta-specific cDNA was reverse-transcribed using a constant-region primer. Three-round nested multiplex PCR performed with slightly modified ARM-PCR produced the TCR beta libraries. Forward primers for TRBV1-TRBV30 and a C-beta reverse primer served the first two PCR rounds, at about 11 cycles each. TCRdb passed the multiplex PCR reads through MiXCR, listing each CDR3 protein once. Here the sample spans 100,000 to 150,000 distinct CDR3 sequences, 60% to 75% being singletons. Taking roughly 20-32 mg of unsorted bulk tissue, the authors co-extracted RNA and DNA. Researchers took samples from five separate regions of each tumor. Notes on this clonotype: Its antigen is undetermined. At one end the junction does not follow the germline gene, possibly because of a read error.

The TCR sequence derives from a woman aged 55 to 70 with primary liver carcinoma and hepatitis B virus infection. Sequenced material: liver tumor tissue from sampling region 3. Subset described: tumor region T3, left-lateral pole. This chain connects TRBV6-2 or TRBV6-3 to TRBJ2-7; TRBD1 agrees at 8 bases. The CDR3: CASSPGTGGDEKYF. As DNA, the CDR3 is TGTGCCAGCAGCCCCGGGACAGGAGGCGACGAGAAGTACTTC.